This T cell receptor (beta chain) was found in a study of CD8+ T cells in alopecia areata. Study summary: Treated individuals took tofacitinib by mouth, 5 to 10 mg twice daily.

TCR sequencing used cDNA made by reverse transcription of extracted RNA. Sequenced by immunoSEQ multiplex PCR; TCRdb stores in-frame clones only, minus some. The sample has over 150,000 clones, 60% to 75% seen once; the top ten hold 13% to 15%. The sample holds one count of this clone. Germline V CDR1 and CDR2: MNHNS, SASEGT. V lost 3 bases and J 4 bases, leaving 6 bases between the germline ends. CDR3 length equals 12 residues. Regarding treatment: oral pan-JAK inhibitor, 5-10 mg twice daily. V usage is TRBV6-1 and J usage is TRBJ1-2; D unresolved. This TCR derives from a human donor with alopecia areata. Sequences were derived from CD4+ T cells sorted from blood, sampled at week 24, from a patient treated with tofacitinib. The CDR3 DNA reads TGTGCCAGCAGTGAGGGAAGCTATGGCTACACCTTC. The encoded protein is CASSEGSYGYTF.